The rows below give T cell receptor beta chains drawn from one sample of a study of T-cell memory formation after mild COVID-19. TCRdb independently ran MiXCR on the 5' RACE reads; one entry per CDR3 protein. Found here are about 400,000 distinct CDR3 sequences, 13% to 15% of them singletons; the top ten hold about 22%. The sample consisted of PBMCs or a T cell subset sorted from them (not recorded which). The receptors originated from a man aged 18 to 30 who had mild COVID-19 (a few samples of this study predate the infection). Cell type and time point are not known. Each CDR3 is given with its conserved first and last residue. A D gene is named only where the DNA matches it firmly. Only some rows state a clone size, as once, few, many or a class for expanded clones.

CDR3aa: CASSMGTGGNNEQFF; CDR3nt: TGTGCCAGTAGTATGGGGACAGGGGGGAACAATGAGCAGTTCTTC; len: 15; abundance: few; v_gene: TRBV19; j_gene: TRBJ2-1; d_gene: TRBD1
CDR3aa: CSASLPNQETQYF; CDR3nt: TGCAGTGCTAGTTTGCCGAACCAAGAGACCCAGTACTTC; len: 13; abundance: few; v_gene: TRBV20-1; j_gene: TRBJ2-5; d_gene: -
CDR3aa: CASSPAAGHGYTF; CDR3nt: TGTGCCAGCAGCCCGGCTGCAGGGCATGGCTACACCTTC; len: 13; abundance: few; v_gene: TRBV11-2; j_gene: TRBJ1-2; d_gene: -
CDR3aa: CASSFAVQETQYF; CDR3nt: TGCGCCAGCAGCTTCGCGGTCCAAGAGACCCAGTACTTC; len: 13; abundance: few; v_gene: TRBV5-1; j_gene: TRBJ2-5; d_gene: -
CDR3aa: CSARPVDSWTEAFF; CDR3nt: TGCAGTGCGAGACCCGTGGACAGCTGGACTGAAGCTTTCTTT; len: 14; abundance: few; v_gene: TRBV20-1; j_gene: TRBJ1-1; d_gene: -
CDR3aa: CASSLALWPAGGDNEQFF; CDR3nt: TGTGCCAGCAGCTTAGCCCTTTGGCCAGCGGGGGGGGACAATGAGCAGTTCTTC; len: 18; abundance: -; v_gene: TRBV5-5; j_gene: TRBJ2-1; d_gene: TRBD2
CDR3aa: CSASRVAGGPNEQFF; CDR3nt: TGCAGTGCTAGCCGGGTAGCGGGGGGGCCAAATGAGCAGTTCTTC; len: 15; abundance: many; v_gene: TRBV20-1; j_gene: TRBJ2-1; d_gene: TRBD2
CDR3aa: CASSYTPGHLYGYTF; CDR3nt: TGTGCCAGCAGTTATACTCCGGGACACCTCTATGGCTACACCTTC; len: 15; abundance: -; v_gene: TRBV6-2/TRBV6-3; j_gene: TRBJ1-2; d_gene: -
CDR3aa: CASSRTSGGYQETQYF; CDR3nt: TGTGCCAGCAGCCGGACTAGCGGGGGATACCAAGAGACCCAGTACTTC; len: 16; abundance: -; v_gene: TRBV6-2/TRBV6-3; j_gene: TRBJ2-5; d_gene: TRBD2
CDR3aa: CAISTGNAGELFF; CDR3nt: TGTGCCATCAGTACAGGGAACGCCGGGGAGCTGTTTTTT; len: 13; abundance: many; v_gene: TRBV10-3; j_gene: TRBJ2-2; d_gene: -
CDR3aa: CASSQDGQGFTNEKLFF; CDR3nt: TGCGCCAGCAGCCAAGATGGTCAGGGGTTCACTAATGAAAAACTGTTTTTT; len: 17; abundance: -; v_gene: TRBV4-3; j_gene: TRBJ1-4; d_gene: -
CDR3aa: CARVQGGRINEKLFF; CDR3nt: TGTGCCCGAGTGCAGGGGGGGCGTATTAATGAAAAACTGTTTTTT; len: 15; abundance: -; v_gene: TRBV21-1; j_gene: TRBJ1-4; d_gene: -
CDR3aa: CASSAVGRETTDTQYF; CDR3nt: TGTGCCAGCAGCGCGGTGGGCCGCGAAACCACAGATACGCAGTATTTT; len: 16; abundance: few; v_gene: TRBV7-3; j_gene: TRBJ2-3; d_gene: -
CDR3aa: CASSTETGSYGYTF; CDR3nt: TGTGCCAGCAGCACCGAGACAGGGTCCTATGGCTACACCTTC; len: 14; abundance: few; v_gene: TRBV7-8; j_gene: TRBJ1-2; d_gene: TRBD1
CDR3aa: CASSYVLTYEQYF; CDR3nt: TGTGCCAGCAGTTACGTCTTAACCTACGAGCAGTACTTC; len: 13; abundance: -; v_gene: TRBV6-6; j_gene: TRBJ2-7; d_gene: -
CDR3aa: CASRQPLPNEQFF; CDR3nt: TGTGCCAGCAGGCAACCCCTTCCCAATGAGCAGTTCTTC; len: 13; abundance: few; v_gene: TRBV6-2/TRBV6-3; j_gene: TRBJ2-1; d_gene: -